Listed here are 25 T cell receptor beta chains from one sample, sequenced in a study of T cell changes during pregnancy in multiple sclerosis. Generated by immunoSEQ multiplex PCR, the TCRdb table keeps only in-frame clones and is missing some. In the table there are some 100,000 clones, about 91% of which are singletons. The input for sequencing was peripheral blood, taken in the second trimester of pregnancy. These receptors all come from a female donor with multiple sclerosis, enrolled in a pregnancy study.

The chain is built from TRBV19 and TRBJ2-1, with unresolved D. V was clipped by 3 bases and J by 6 bases, with 6 bases between them. CDR1 and CDR2 (germline): LNHDA, SQIVND (reference sequence). This CDR3 is built from 12 residues. CDR3 nucleotides: TGTGCCAGTAGTATTCCTCCCAATGAGCAGTTCTTC. Translated, it gives CASSIPPNEQFF.

V is TRBV27 and J is TRBJ1-2; a possible D gene is TRBD1 (6 bases). This CDR3 is 13 amino acids long. CDR1 is MNHEY, CDR2 SMNVEV, per germline (reference sequence). V shed 2 bases and J shed 8 bases, with 12 bases lying between them. CDR3 coding DNA: TGTGCCAGCAGTTTAAACAGGGTTCGAGGCTACACCTTC. It is translated as CASSLNRVRGYTF.

The chain combines TRBV11-3 with TRBJ2-2, with D hard to call. Germline loops: CDR1 SGHNT, CDR2 YENEEA. The length of the CDR3 is 16 residues. V lost 2 bases and J 4 bases, leaving 14 bases between the germline ends. The CDR3 here is CASSLNYPLGTGELFF. CDR3 nucleotides: TGTGCCAGCAGCTTAAACTACCCTTTGGGCACCGGGGAGCTGTTTTTT.

This rearrangement joins TRBV5-5 to TRBJ1-4; 11 bases are shared with TRBD1. The J segment lost 4 bases and the V segment lost 4 bases, leaving 9 bases of the junction unmatched. This CDR3 is 17 amino acids long. Germline V gene lookup returns CDR1 SGHKS and CDR2 YYEKEE (reference sequence). The CDR3 loop is CASSNGQGAEINEKLFF. The CDR3 nucleotides are TGTGCCAGCAGCAACGGACAGGGGGCGGAAATTAATGAAAAACTGTTTTTT.

The chain is built from TRBV9 and TRBJ1-1, with 11 bases lining up with TRBD1. The germline gives CDR1 SGDLS, CDR2 YYNGEE. J gave up 0 bases and V 3 bases, and 7 bases lay outside the gene matches. CDR3 length equals 17 residues. CDR3 amino acids: CASSERTGGYMNTEAFF. CDR3 bases: TGTGCCAGCAGCGAGAGGACAGGGGGCTATATGAACACTGAAGCTTTCTTT.

The rearrangement uses TRBV19 and TRBJ2-1, with TRBD1 identical over 7 bases. The V segment lost 8 bases and the J segment 2 bases; nucleotides outside the gene matches: 9. The length of the CDR3 is 15 residues. The germline V gene encodes CDR1 LNHDA and CDR2 SQIVND (reference sequence). The CDR3: CASSKQGIPYNEQFF. The CDR3, as DNA: TGTGCCAGTTCAAAACAGGGGATCCCCTACAATGAGCAGTTCTTC.

V and J are TRBV7-6 and TRBJ2-7, with TRBD1 identical over 7 bases. CDR1 SGHVS and CDR2 FNYEAQ come from the germline V gene. Losses at the gene ends were 0 bases for V and 3 bases for J; bases not matched to a gene: 14. The CDR3 has 18 amino acids. Here the CDR3 reads CASSLALARWQGDYEQYF. The CDR3 bases are TGTGCCAGCAGCTTAGCTTTGGCGAGGTGGCAGGGGGACTACGAGCAGTACTTC.

The rearrangement uses TRBV7-3 and TRBJ2-7, with 16 bases matching TRBD2. The germline V gene has CDR1 SGHTA and CDR2 FQGTGA. This CDR3 is built from 16 residues. Trimming took 6 bases from V and 5 from J; bases not matched to a gene: 7. The CDR3: CASSLGLAGGQDEQYF. In DNA, the CDR3 is TGTGCCAGCAGTTTGGGACTAGCGGGAGGGCAGGACGAGCAGTACTTC.

This chain connects TRBV6-1 to TRBJ2-7, with D perhaps matching TRBD1 (6 bases). The CDR3 is 15 amino acids. CDR1 MNHNS and CDR2 SASEGT come from the germline V gene. The V and J ends lost 2 bases and 1 base respectively, with 12 bases between them. Here the CDR3 reads CASSELRTVSYEQYF. The CDR3 nucleotides are TGTGCCAGCAGTGAATTAAGGACAGTATCCTACGAGCAGTACTTC.

This chain uses TRBV5-6 with TRBJ2-5; 10 bases agree with TRBD1. J gave up 5 bases and V 3 bases, and 4 bases lay outside the gene matches. The CDR3 spans 14 residues. The germline gives CDR1 SGHDT, CDR2 YYEEEE. The CDR3 region is CASSWEGQGETQYF. The CDR3 coding sequence is TGTGCCAGCAGCTGGGAGGGACAGGGGGAGACCCAGTACTTC.

The rearrangement links TRBV2 to TRBJ2-1, with 10 bases fitting TRBD2. Germline-derived CDR1 and CDR2 are SNHLY and FYNNEI. This CDR3 has 15 amino acids. J was trimmed by 8 bases and V by 3 bases; bases with no gene match: 7. CDR3 DNA: TGTGCCAGCAGTGAGGTAGCGGGAGGAGGAGATGAGCAGTTCTTC. Amino acids: CASSEVAGGGDEQFF.

Details on this clone: The DNA is left out, because the CDR3 cannot be placed on it with certainty; the CDR3 is given as TCRdb lists it. This chain uses TRBV21-1 with TRBJ2-7; the DNA was not compared with TRBD1, the D call given in the table. TRBV21-1 is reported as a pseudogene. The CDR3 adds up to 15 amino acids, both ends counted. CDR3 residues: CASSKVGTGIYEQYF.

The V call is TRBV4-3, the J call TRBJ2-1; tentatively, D is TRBD1 (5 bases). The CDR3 has 14 residues. Trimming removed 0 bases from V and 9 bases from J, with 12 bases in between. Per the germline V gene, CDR1 is LGHNA and CDR2 is YSLEER. CDR3 bases: TGCGCCAGCAGCCAAGATCTAGTTGGGGCTGAGCAGTTCTTC. It is translated as CASSQDLVGAEQFF.

The chain has TRBV11-2 and TRBJ2-1; possible D gene TRBD1, 5 bases. Germline-derived CDR1 and CDR2 are SGHAT and FQNNGV. The CDR3 covers 16 residues. V lost 5 bases and J 4 bases, leaving 18 bases between the germline ends. As DNA, the CDR3 is TGTGCCAGCAGCCTAGTGATGGGGCTAGGTTACAATGAGCAGTTCTTC. It codes for CASSLVMGLGYNEQFF. The variable domain in full, with the rest retrieved from reference TRBV11-2 and TRBJ2-1, is EAGVAQSPRYKIIEKRQSVAFWCNPISGHATLYWYQQILGQGPKLLIQFQNNGVVDDSQLPKDRFSAERLKGVDSTLKIQPAKLEDSAVYLCASSLVMGLGYNEQFFGPGTRLTVL.

This chain uses TRBV11-3 with TRBJ2-1; D is perhaps TRBD1 (6 bases). The CDR3 contains 13 residues. Germline lookup yields CDR1 SGHNT and CDR2 YENEEA. The V gene lost 6 bases and the J gene lost 5 bases, with 11 bases spanning the gap. CDR3 sequence: CASRGGVDNEQFF. CDR3 nucleotides: TGTGCCAGCAGAGGGGGAGTTGACAATGAGCAGTTCTTC.

CDR3 in amino acids: CASSVGPGSGNTIYF. The CDR3, as DNA: TGTGCCAGCAGCGTAGGACCAGGCTCTGGAAACACCATATATTTT. The V gene is TRBV9, the J gene TRBJ1-3, with D uncertain. The CDR3 has 15 residues. The V gene lost 0 bases and the J gene lost 0 bases, with 7 bases spanning the gap. Looked up from germline, CDR1 is SGDLS and CDR2 is YYNGEE. Combining the CDR3 with reference TRBV9 and TRBJ1-3 gives the whole variable domain DSGVTQTPKHLITATGQRVTLRCSPRSGDLSVYWYQQSLDQGLQFLIQYYNGEERAKGNILERFSAQQFPDLHSELNLSSLELGDSALYFCASSVGPGSGNTIYFGEGSWLTVV.

This clone was seen more than once but under ten times. The chain uses TRBV11-2 and TRBJ2-1, with 10 bases matching TRBD2. Germline V CDR1 and CDR2: SGHAT, FQNNGV. V was pared by 6 bases and J by 4 bases, with 9 bases of the junction left unmatched. The CDR3 covers 16 residues. The CDR3 here is CASRPTGTSVYNEQFF. DNA for the CDR3: TGTGCCAGCAGGCCAACCGGGACTAGCGTTTACAATGAGCAGTTCTTC.

Only one count was recorded for this clone. This chain joins TRBV7-2 and TRBJ1-4, with 7 nucleotides matching TRBD1. Germline CDR1 and CDR2: SGHTA and FQGNSA. The ends lost 1 base at V and 4 bases at J; junction bases unmatched: 3. This CDR3 region has 15 residues. The CDR3 DNA reads TGTGCCAGCAGCTTAGTGGGACAGCTTAATGAAAAACTGTTTTTT. Translated: CASSLVGQLNEKLFF.

This clone has a single count. The CDR3 DNA reads as TGTGCCAGCTCATCGGACAGGGCAAACGAGCAGTACTTC. Amino acid sequence: CASSSDRANEQYF. The chain combines TRBV18 with TRBJ2-7; 8 nucleotides agree with TRBD1. The germline V gene encodes CDR1 KGHSH and CDR2 LQKENI. V was pared by 5 bases and J by 5 bases, with 5 bases of the junction left unmatched. This CDR3 is 13 amino acids long.

The genes are TRBV6-1 and TRBJ1-5, with TRBD1 identical over 8 bases. CDR1 is MNHNS, CDR2 SASEGT, per germline. V lost 3 bases, J lost 1 base, and 5 bases stayed unmatched. The CDR3 length is 16 residues. The CDR3 DNA reads as TGTGCCAGCAGTGAGTGGGACAGGTCCAGCAATCAGCCCCAGCATTTT. This encodes CASSEWDRSSNQPQHF.

V is TRBV19 and J is TRBJ2-2; D is unclear. The CDR3 covers 11 residues. The V gene lost 7 bases and the J gene lost 6 bases, with 6 bases spanning the gap. The V gene's germline CDR1 is LNHDA and CDR2 SQIVND (reference sequence). In DNA form, the CDR3 reads TGTGCCAGTAACCGGGCCGGGGAGCTGTTTTTT. It encodes CASNRAGELFF.

This clone appeared a few times. The rearrangement links TRBV2 to TRBJ2-7; 11 nucleotides align to TRBD1. The V segment lost 7 bases and the J segment 3 bases; nucleotides outside the gene matches: 8. In germline, CDR1 is SNHLY, CDR2 FYNNEI. The length of the CDR3 is 15 residues. This CDR3 is CASTLTGTGGYEQYF. The CDR3 DNA reads as TGTGCCAGCACCCTGACCGGGACAGGGGGCTACGAGCAGTACTTC.

The V gene is TRBV19, the J gene TRBJ2-3, with D maybe TRBD1 (6 bases). The germline V gene encodes CDR1 LNHDA and CDR2 SQIVND (reference sequence). V lost 6 bases, J lost 2 bases, and 12 bases lay in between. The CDR3 runs 14 residues. The CDR3 coding sequence is TGTGCCAGTAGAAGGACAGCGAACACAGATACGCAGTATTTT. Protein: CASRRTANTDTQYF.

This chain joins TRBV19 and TRBJ1-1; possibly TRBD1 for D (5 bases). V was shortened by 3 bases and J by 1 base, with 18 bases between the two germline ends. CDR1 is LNHDA and CDR2 is SQIVND in the germline V gene (reference sequence). There are 17 residues in the CDR3. CDR3 sequence (DNA): TGTGCCAGTAGTATTAGGGGCCCCGCGGCAGGGAACACTGAAGCTTTCTTT. This codes for CASSIRGPAAGNTEAFF.

The rearrangement uses TRBV2 and TRBJ2-1, with a tentative D call TRBD2 (5 bases). The ends were cut back, 6 bases at V and 1 base at J, with 13 bases in the middle. The CDR3 is made up of 15 amino acids. Germline V lookup: CDR1 SNHLY, CDR2 FYNNEI. CDR3 sequence: CASSGGPTSYNEQFF. The CDR3 bases are TGTGCCAGCAGCGGAGGCCCTACTTCCTACAATGAGCAGTTCTTC. Full variable domain (rest looked up from reference TRBV2 and TRBJ2-1): EPEVTQTPSHQVTQMGQEVILRCVPISNHLYFYWYRQILGQKVEFLVSFYNNEISEKSEIFDDQFSVERPDGSNFTLKIRSTKLEDSAMYFCASSGGPTSYNEQFFGPGTRLTVL.